Described below is a single TCR beta chain sequence and its context. What it recognizes is unknown. Germline CDR1 is SGDLS and CDR2 is YYNGEE. The V end was cut by 4 bases, the J end by 5 bases, with 15 bases between. The CDR3 has 14 amino acids. PCR was performed using 60 Vbeta and 13 Jbeta primers. The assay was immunoSEQ multiplex PCR, and TCRdb's table has in-frame clones only and misses some. The data show around 200,000 clones, more than 80% seen once. The data stem from a study of cytomegalovirus exposure and HLA in healthy donors. Study results and caveats: Common viral pathogens seemed to be connected with several of the most significant clusters, according to a later analysis. Investigators reported under 200 TCR beta chains as tied to cytomegalovirus.

The genes are TRBV9 and TRBJ1-1; D is possibly TRBD1 (5 bases). Sequencing used PBMCs. The sequence was collected from a woman between 45 and 65 years old in good health and CMV-seropositive. This CDR3 is CASSPNGGGTEAFF. As DNA, the CDR3 is TGTGCCAGCAGCCCCAATGGGGGGGGGACTGAAGCTTTCTTT. Complete variable domain (other parts from reference TRBV9 and TRBJ1-1): DSGVTQTPKHLITATGQRVTLRCSPRSGDLSVYWYQQSLDQGLQFLIQYYNGEERAKGNILERFSAQQFPDLHSELNLSSLELGDSALYFCASSPNGGGTEAFFGQGTRLTVV.